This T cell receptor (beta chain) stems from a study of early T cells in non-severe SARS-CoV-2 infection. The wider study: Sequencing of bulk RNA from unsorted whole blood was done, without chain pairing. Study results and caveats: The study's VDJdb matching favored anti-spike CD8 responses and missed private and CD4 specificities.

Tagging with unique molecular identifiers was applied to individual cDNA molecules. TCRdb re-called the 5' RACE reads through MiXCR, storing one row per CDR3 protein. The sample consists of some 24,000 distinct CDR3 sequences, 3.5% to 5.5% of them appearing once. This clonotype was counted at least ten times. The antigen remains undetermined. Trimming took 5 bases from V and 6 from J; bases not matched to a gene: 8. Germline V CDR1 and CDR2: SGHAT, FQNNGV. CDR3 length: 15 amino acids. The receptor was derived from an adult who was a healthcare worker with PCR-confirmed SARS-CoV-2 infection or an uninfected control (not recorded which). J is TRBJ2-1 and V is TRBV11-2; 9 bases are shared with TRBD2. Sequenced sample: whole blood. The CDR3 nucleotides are TGTGCCAGCAGCCAAATAGCGGGAGCCCGCAATGAGCAGTTCTTC. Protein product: CASSQIAGARNEQFF.